Shown below are 17 T cell receptor beta chains from a single sample sequenced in a study of CD8+CD57+ T cells in acquired aplastic anemia. CDR3 and TCR beta VDJ profiling relied on genomic DNA as the template. Via MiXCR, TCRdb re-called the reads, giving one row per CDR3 protein. Here the sample spans about 110,000 distinct CDR3 sequences, around 50% being singletons. The sequencing input was sorted CD4+, CD8+, or CD8+CD57+ T cells (not recorded which) from PBMCs. The receptors stem from a human donor in good health, serving as a control.

This chain joins TRBV6-1 and TRBJ1-4; D is perhaps TRBD1 (6 bases). The V gene's germline CDR1 is MNHNS and CDR2 SASEGT. The CDR3 consists of 14 residues. With 5 bases removed from V and 7 bases from J, the gap between germline ends came to 14 bases. CDR3 bases: TGTGCCAGCAGTCGCGGGACACCGGGTGAAAAACTGTTTTTT. Its protein is CASSRGTPGEKLFF.

This clonotype was seen a single time. The chain links TRBV28 to TRBJ1-2, with D tentatively TRBD1 (6 bases). The CDR3 spans 14 residues. Trimming took 7 bases from V and 3 from J, leaving 15 bases between them. CDR1 is MDHEN and CDR2 is SYDVKM in the germline V gene. CDR3 coding DNA: TGTGCCAGCAAGATACAGGGAACTTACTATGGCTACACCTTC. This encodes CASKIQGTYYGYTF.

The gene calls are TRBV7-9 and TRBJ2-5; the match to TRBD2 covers 12 bases. The CDR3 extends over 16 amino acids. Trimming removed 1 base from V and 5 bases from J; junction bases left unmatched: 5. CDR1 is SEHNR, CDR2 FQNEAQ, per germline (reference sequence). The CDR3, as DNA: TGTGCCAGCAGCTTAGTCCCTAGCGGGGGGGTGGAGACCCAGTACTTC. Residues: CASSLVPSGGVETQYF.

The V gene is TRBV9, the J gene TRBJ1-2; D uncertain. Germline CDR1 and CDR2: SGDLS and YYNGEE. The CDR3 has 13 amino acids. With 1 base removed from V and 4 bases from J, the gap between germline ends came to 8 bases. DNA of the CDR3: TGTGCCAGCAGCGTATTGGTCGGCTATGGCTACACCTTC. Residues: CASSVLVGYGYTF.

The V and J genes are TRBV5-1 and TRBJ2-7; unclear D gene. Per germline, CDR1 SGHRS and CDR2 YFSETQ. The CDR3 spans 12 residues. V was shortened by 0 bases and J by 5 bases, with 6 bases between the two germline ends. The CDR3 loop is CASSLDFDEQYF. The DNA of the CDR3 is TGCGCCAGCAGCTTGGATTTCGACGAGCAGTACTTC.

This chain connects TRBV2 to TRBJ2-3; no clear D gene. This CDR3 region has 12 residues. Germline CDR1 reads SNHLY; CDR2 reads FYNNEI. Trimming shortened V by 4 bases and J by 6 bases, and 8 bases separated the two germline ends. The CDR3, as DNA: TGTGCCAGCAGTGGCACCTTGGATACGCAGTATTTT. Translation: CASSGTLDTQYF. The full variable domain, completed using reference TRBV2 and TRBJ2-3, is EPEVTQTPSHQVTQMGQEVILRCVPISNHLYFYWYRQILGQKVEFLVSFYNNEISEKSEIFDDQFSVERPDGSNFTLKIRSTKLEDSAMYFCASSGTLDTQYFGPGTRLTVL.

J is TRBJ2-1 and V is TRBV7-3; 9 nucleotides align to TRBD1. Germline trimming cut 6 bases from V and 6 bases from J; bases unmatched to any gene: 9. The germline V gene has CDR1 SGHTA and CDR2 FQGTGA. The CDR3 has 15 amino acids. In DNA form, the CDR3 reads TGTGCCAGCAGTTCCGGGACAGGGTTTGGCAATGAGCAGTTCTTC. Translated, it gives CASSSGTGFGNEQFF. The variable domain in full, with the rest retrieved from reference TRBV7-3 and TRBJ2-1, is GAGVSQTPSNKVTEKGKYVELRCDPISGHTALYWYRQSLGQGPEFLIYFQGTGAADDSGLPNDRFFAVRPEGSVSTLKIQRTERGDSAVYLCASSSGTGFGNEQFFGPGTRLTVL.

There are many counts of this clonotype. The J gene is TRBJ1-3, the V gene TRBV12-5; D unresolved. The CDR3 runs to 15 residues. Between the trimmed V and J ends, which lost 6 bases and 2 bases, there was a span of 14 bases. CDR1 and CDR2 (germline): LGHNT, FRNRAP. Here the CDR3 DNA reads TGTGCTAGTGGGCCCACGGGCTCGGCTGGAAACACCATATATTTT. Translating gives CASGPTGSAGNTIYF.

This clonotype was seen ten or more times. The chain links TRBV6-1 to TRBJ1-6; D is possibly TRBD1 (5 bases). Between the trimmed V and J ends, which lost 3 bases and 7 bases, there was a span of 13 bases. This CDR3 comprises 15 residues. CDR1 and CDR2 from the germline V gene are MNHNS and SASEGT. This CDR3 reads CASSDQRGPNSPLHF. CDR3 DNA: TGTGCCAGCAGTGATCAGAGGGGACCAAATTCACCCCTCCACTTT.

V is TRBV20-1 and J is TRBJ1-2, with unresolved D. The CDR3 spans 13 residues. Germline values: CDR1 DFQATT, CDR2 SNEGSKA (reference sequence). Trimming took off 6 bases at V and 4 bases at J, with 15 bases between the two ends. The CDR3 DNA reads TGCAGTGCCCTTAAGGAACAGACCTATGGCTACACCTTC. Translated: CSALKEQTYGYTF.

The rearrangement uses TRBV5-1 and TRBJ2-7, with 7 bases that match TRBD1. In germline, CDR1 is SGHRS, CDR2 YFSETQ. This CDR3 is built from 14 residues. The V and J ends lost 0 bases and 3 bases, in that order; junction bases with no gene match: 3. The CDR3 DNA reads TGCGCCAGCAGCTTGGAGGACAGGAGCTACGAGCAGTACTTC. As protein: CASSLEDRSYEQYF.

On this clonotype itself: Being one base from a much bigger clone, this may be a read error. The gene calls are TRBV2 and TRBJ2-5; 10 positions agree with TRBD1. CDR1 is SNHLY and CDR2 is FYNNEI in the germline V gene. The CDR3 has 13 amino acids. V shed 8 bases, J shed 10 bases, and the junction held 10 bases outside the gene matches. CDR3 in DNA: TGTGCCAGCGAGACCGGGACAGGGGCGAGCCAGTACTTC. Protein: CASETGTGASQYF.

This clonotype was detected only once. The chain has TRBV7-6 and TRBJ1-2, with D maybe TRBD1 (5 bases). This CDR3 has 13 amino acids. Trimming left V 4 bases short and J 3 bases short, with 9 bases between. The V gene's germline CDR1 is SGHVS and CDR2 FNYEAQ. CDR3 nucleotides: TGTGCCAGCAGCTACACGGGGGACTATGGCTACACCTTC. The encoded protein is CASSYTGDYGYTF.

J is TRBJ2-5 and V is TRBV10-3, with D perhaps TRBD1 (6 bases). CDR1 ENHRY and CDR2 SYGVKD come from the germline V gene. Between the trimmed V and J ends, which lost 5 bases and 1 base, there was a span of 11 bases. This CDR3 spans 14 amino acids. CDR3 protein: CAISLSGAQETQYF. As DNA, the CDR3 is TGTGCCATCAGTCTTTCAGGGGCCCAAGAGACCCAGTACTTC.

This clonotype was picked up one time. The rearrangement links TRBV19 to TRBJ1-1; D remains ambiguous. V lost 0 bases to trimming and J lost 3 bases, with 8 bases between them. From germline, CDR1 is LNHDA and CDR2 SQIVND (reference sequence). The CDR3 consists of 14 residues. This CDR3 reads CASSIDLVDTEAFF. CDR3 DNA sequence: TGTGCCAGTAGTATAGATCTCGTGGACACTGAAGCTTTCTTT.

This clonotype showed up many times. The chain joins TRBV19 to TRBJ1-2, with D perhaps matching TRBD1 (6 bases). Germline lookup yields CDR1 LNHDA and CDR2 SQIVND (reference sequence). The V end lost 3 bases, the J end lost 5 bases, and 16 bases lay between the germline ends. This CDR3 is built from 15 residues. CDR3 sequence: CASSMEGGSAYGYTF. The CDR3 DNA is TGTGCCAGTAGTATGGAGGGGGGATCTGCTTATGGCTACACCTTC.

The chain is built from TRBV2 and TRBJ1-2, with 8 bases identical to TRBD1. The CDR3 runs 15 residues. V shed 2 bases and J 5 bases; nucleotides not matched to a gene: 7. Germline values: CDR1 SNHLY, CDR2 FYNNEI. The CDR3, as DNA: TGTGCCAGCAGTGAAATAAGCCGGACAGGGTATGGCTACACCTTC. It is translated as CASSEISRTGYGYTF. The full variable domain, its missing parts supplied by reference TRBV2 and TRBJ1-2, is EPEVTQTPSHQVTQMGQEVILRCVPISNHLYFYWYRQILGQKVEFLVSFYNNEISEKSEIFDDQFSVERPDGSNFTLKIRSTKLEDSAMYFCASSEISRTGYGYTFGSGTRLTVV.